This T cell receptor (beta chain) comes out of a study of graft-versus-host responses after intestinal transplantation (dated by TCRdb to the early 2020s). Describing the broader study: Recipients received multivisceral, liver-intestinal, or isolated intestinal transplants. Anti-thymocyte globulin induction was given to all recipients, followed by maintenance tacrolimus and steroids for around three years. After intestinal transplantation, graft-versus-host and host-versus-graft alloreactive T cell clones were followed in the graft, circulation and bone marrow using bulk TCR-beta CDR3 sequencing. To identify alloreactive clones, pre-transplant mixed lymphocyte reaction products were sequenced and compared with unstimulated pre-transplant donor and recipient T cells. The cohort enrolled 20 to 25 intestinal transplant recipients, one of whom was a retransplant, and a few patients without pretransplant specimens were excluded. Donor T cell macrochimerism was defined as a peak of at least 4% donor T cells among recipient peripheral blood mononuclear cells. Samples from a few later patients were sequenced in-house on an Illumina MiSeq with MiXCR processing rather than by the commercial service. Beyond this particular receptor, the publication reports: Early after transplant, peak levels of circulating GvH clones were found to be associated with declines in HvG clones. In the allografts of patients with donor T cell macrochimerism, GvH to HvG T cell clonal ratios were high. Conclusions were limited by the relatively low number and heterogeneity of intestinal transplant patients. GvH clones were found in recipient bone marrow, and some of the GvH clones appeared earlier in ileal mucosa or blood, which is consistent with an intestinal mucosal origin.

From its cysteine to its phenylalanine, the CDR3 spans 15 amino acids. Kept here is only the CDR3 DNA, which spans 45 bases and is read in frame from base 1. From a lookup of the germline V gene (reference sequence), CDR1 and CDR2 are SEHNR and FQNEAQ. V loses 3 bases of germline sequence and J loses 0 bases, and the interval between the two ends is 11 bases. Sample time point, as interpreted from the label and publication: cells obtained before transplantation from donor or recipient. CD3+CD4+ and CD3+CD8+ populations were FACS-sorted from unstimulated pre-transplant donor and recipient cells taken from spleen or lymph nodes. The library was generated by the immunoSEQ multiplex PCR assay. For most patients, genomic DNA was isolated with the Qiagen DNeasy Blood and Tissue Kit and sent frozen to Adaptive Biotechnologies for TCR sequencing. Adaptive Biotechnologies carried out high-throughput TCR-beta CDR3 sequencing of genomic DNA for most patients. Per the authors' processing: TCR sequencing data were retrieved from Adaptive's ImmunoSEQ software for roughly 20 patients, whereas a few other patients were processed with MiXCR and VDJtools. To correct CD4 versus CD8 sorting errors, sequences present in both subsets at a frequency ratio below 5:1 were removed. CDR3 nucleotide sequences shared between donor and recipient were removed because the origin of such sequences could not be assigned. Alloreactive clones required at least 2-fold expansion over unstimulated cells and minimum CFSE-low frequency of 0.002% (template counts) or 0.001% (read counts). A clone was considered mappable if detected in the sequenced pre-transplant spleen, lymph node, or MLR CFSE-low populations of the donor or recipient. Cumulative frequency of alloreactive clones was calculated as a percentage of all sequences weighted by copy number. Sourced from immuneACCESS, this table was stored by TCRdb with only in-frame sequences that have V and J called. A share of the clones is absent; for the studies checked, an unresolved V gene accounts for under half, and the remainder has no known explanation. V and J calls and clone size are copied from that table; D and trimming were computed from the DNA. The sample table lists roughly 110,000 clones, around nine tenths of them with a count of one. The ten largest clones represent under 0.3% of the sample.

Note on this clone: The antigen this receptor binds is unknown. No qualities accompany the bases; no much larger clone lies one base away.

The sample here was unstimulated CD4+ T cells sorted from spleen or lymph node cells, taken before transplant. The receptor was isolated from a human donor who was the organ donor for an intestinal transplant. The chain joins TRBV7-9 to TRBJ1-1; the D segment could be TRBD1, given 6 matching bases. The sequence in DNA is TGTGCCAGCAGCTTCGGGACACATTTGAACACTGAAGCTTTCTTT. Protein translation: CASSFGTHLNTEAFF.